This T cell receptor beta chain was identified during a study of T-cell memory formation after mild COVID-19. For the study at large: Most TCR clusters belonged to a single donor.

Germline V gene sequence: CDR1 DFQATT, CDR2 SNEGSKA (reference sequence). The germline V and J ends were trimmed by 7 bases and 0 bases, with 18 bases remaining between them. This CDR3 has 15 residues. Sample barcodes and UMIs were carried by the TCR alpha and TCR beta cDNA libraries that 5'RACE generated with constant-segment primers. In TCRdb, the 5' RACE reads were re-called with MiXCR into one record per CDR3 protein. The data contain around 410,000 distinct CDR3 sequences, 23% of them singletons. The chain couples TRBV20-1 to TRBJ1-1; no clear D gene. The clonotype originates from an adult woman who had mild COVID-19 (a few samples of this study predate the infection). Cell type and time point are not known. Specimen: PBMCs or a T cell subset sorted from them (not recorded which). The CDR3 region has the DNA TGCAGTGTGAGGGCAAAACTCGGAATGAACACTGAAGCTTTCTTT. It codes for CSVRAKLGMNTEAFF.